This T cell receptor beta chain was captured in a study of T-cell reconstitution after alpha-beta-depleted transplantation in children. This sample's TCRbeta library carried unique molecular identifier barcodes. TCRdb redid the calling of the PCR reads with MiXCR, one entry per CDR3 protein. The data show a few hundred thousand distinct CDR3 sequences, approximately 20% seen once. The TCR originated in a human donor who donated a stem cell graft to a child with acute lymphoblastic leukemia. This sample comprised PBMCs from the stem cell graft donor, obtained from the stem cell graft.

CDR3 sequence reads: CASSRRGYEQYF. The DNA for the CDR3 is TGTGCCAGCTCCCGTAGGGGCTACGAGCAGTACTTC. The V call is TRBV12-3 or TRBV12-4, the J call TRBJ2-7; possibly TRBD1 for D (5 bases). This CDR3 has 12 amino acids. V was shortened by 8 bases and J by 3 bases, with 11 bases between the two germline ends.